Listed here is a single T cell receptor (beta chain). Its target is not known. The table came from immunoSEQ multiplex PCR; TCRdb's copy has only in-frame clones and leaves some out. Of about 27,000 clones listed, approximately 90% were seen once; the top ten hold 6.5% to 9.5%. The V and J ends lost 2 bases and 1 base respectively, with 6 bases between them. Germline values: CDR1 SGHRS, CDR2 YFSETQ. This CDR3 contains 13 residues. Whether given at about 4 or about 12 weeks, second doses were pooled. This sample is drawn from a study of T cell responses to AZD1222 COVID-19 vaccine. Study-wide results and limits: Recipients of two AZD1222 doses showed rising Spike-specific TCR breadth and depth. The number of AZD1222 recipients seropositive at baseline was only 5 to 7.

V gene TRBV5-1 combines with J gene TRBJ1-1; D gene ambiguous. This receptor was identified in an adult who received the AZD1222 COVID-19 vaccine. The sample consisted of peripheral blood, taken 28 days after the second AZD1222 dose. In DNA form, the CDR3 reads TGCGCCAGCAGCTTATGGGGGAACACTGAAGCTTTCTTT. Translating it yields CASSLWGNTEAFF.